This T cell receptor beta chain was recovered during a study of T cells in women clearing cervical HPV infection. Study information: Cases' blood sampling followed lesion detection by median roughly five months (90 to 200).

To note about this clone: The CDR3 end lies 3 residues beyond the end of the read and is filled in from the germline J gene.

This table comes from immunoSEQ multiplex PCR, and its TCRdb copy is limited to in-frame clones, with some not included. The data show about 24,000 clones, and the top ten clones hold roughly 5.3%. Germline lookup yields CDR1 SGDLS and CDR2 YYNGEE. The CDR3 loop spans 16 amino acids. With V trimmed by 0 bases and J by 2 bases, 3 bases remained unmatched. The chain recombines TRBV9 with TRBJ2-3, with 10 bases fitting TRBD2. The TCR originated in a woman between 18 and 70 years old with a cervical HPV16 infection that either progressed to CIN3+ or cleared (not recorded which). Sequenced: blood buffy coat. CDR3 DNA, as far as it was read: TGTGCCAGCAGCGTAGAGCGGGGGGGATACACAGATACG. It encodes CASSVERGGYTDT. The full CDR3 reads CASSVERGGYTDTQYF.